The 7 T cell receptor beta chains below were found in one sample sequenced in a study of blood T cell repertoires in COVID-19. The table came from immunoSEQ multiplex PCR; TCRdb's copy has only in-frame clones and leaves some out. The data contain around 200,000 clones, around 83% of them singletons. The sequenced sample was peripheral blood. The receptors originated from a man aged 50 to 60 with active or convalescent COVID-19.

This clone was seen a few times. This chain links TRBV9 with TRBJ2-3; 16 positions match TRBD2. The V gene end was trimmed by 4 bases and the J gene end by 0 bases; junction bases not matched to a gene: 8. Per germline, CDR1 SGDLS and CDR2 YYNGEE. The CDR3 loop spans 19 amino acids. The CDR3, as DNA: TGTGCCAGCAGCCCCTTGGGACTAGCGGGAGGGTCTAGCACAGATACGCAGTATTTT. Amino acid sequence: CASSPLGLAGGSSTDTQYF.

V and J are TRBV2 and TRBJ1-2; 8 bases agree with TRBD1. This CDR3 is built from 12 residues. The ends lost 6 bases at V and 6 bases at J; junction bases unmatched: 3. Germline CDR1 is SNHLY and CDR2 is FYNNEI. This CDR3 reads CASSQTGDGYTF. The CDR3, as DNA: TGTGCCAGCAGCCAGACAGGGGATGGCTACACCTTC.

This clone was counted only a few times. The chain carries TRBV6-5 and TRBJ1-2, with D possibly TRBD1 on 5 matching bases. Trimming took 10 bases from V and 5 from J, leaving 14 bases between them. The CDR3 consists of 12 residues. CDR1 MNHEY and CDR2 SVGAGI come from the germline V gene. CDR3 sequence: CATAGPGYGYTF. The CDR3 DNA reads TGTGCCACCGCAGGGCCTGGGTATGGCTACACCTTC.

The rearrangement joins TRBV7-2 to TRBJ1-2, with TRBD1 matching over 9 bases. CDR3 length equals 15 residues. V lost 4 bases and J lost 6; bases outside the gene matches: 9. Looked up from germline, CDR1 is SGHTA and CDR2 is FQGNSA. The CDR3 loop is CASSSGQGTPDGYTF. CDR3 nucleotides: TGTGCCAGCAGCTCGGGACAGGGCACGCCGGATGGCTACACCTTC. The full variable domain, its missing parts supplied by reference TRBV7-2 and TRBJ1-2, is GAGVSQSPSNKVTEKGKDVELRCDPISGHTALYWYRQSLGQGLEFLIYFQGNSAPDKSGLPSDRFSAERTGGSVSTLTIQRTQQEDSAVYLCASSSGQGTPDGYTFGSGTRLTVV.

This clone was seen just once. The J gene is TRBJ1-6, the V gene TRBV5-1; 10 nucleotides line up with TRBD1. Germline V CDR1 and CDR2: SGHRS, YFSETQ. CDR3 size: 15 residues. The junction had 4 bases not matched to a gene; V was cut back by 0 bases and J by 10 bases. In nucleotides, the CDR3 is TGCGCCAGCAGCTTGGGGGGACAGGGGCGATCACCCCTCCACTTT. Translation: CASSLGGQGRSPLHF.

The chain carries TRBV28 and TRBJ1-5, with 7 bases fitting TRBD1. CDR1 and CDR2 from the germline V gene are MDHEN and SYDVKM. The trim removed 1 base at V and 1 base at J, leaving 10 bases unmatched. This CDR3 is 18 amino acids long. The CDR3 sequence is CASSLFWDRRLSNQPQHF. The CDR3 DNA follows: TGTGCCAGCAGTTTATTCTGGGACAGACGATTGAGCAATCAGCCCCAGCATTTT.

The rearrangement links TRBV11-2 to TRBJ1-2; D gene ambiguous. Trimming pared 5 bases from V and 8 bases from J, leaving 9 bases between. The CDR3 consists of 11 residues. Germline loops: CDR1 SGHAT, CDR2 FQNNGV. In DNA form, the CDR3 reads TGTGCCAGCAGCCTACGGTACGGCTACACCTTC. It translates to CASSLRYGYTF.